This TCR beta chain originates from a study of immune evolution from preneoplasia to lung adenocarcinoma. Study-level findings and limits: Normal lung had the highest top T cell clone frequencies. Compared with EGFR-mutant or double wild-type lesions, KRAS-mutant nodules were more clonal.

Sequenced by immunoSEQ multiplex PCR; TCRdb stores in-frame clones only, minus some. The sample yields about 3,200 clones, just under 80% seen once. The CDR3 length is 12 residues. Germline V CDR1 and CDR2: GTSNPN, SVGIG (reference sequence). The V end was cut by 1 base, the J end by 4 bases, with 5 bases between. Patients had resection in Japan or China between about 2013 and 2018. Histologic diagnosis was independently verified by two lung pathologists. This clone showed up just a few times. Its antigen is not identified. The origin of this receptor is a person aged 65-85 years with lung adenocarcinoma. The sequenced sample was FFPE atypical adenomatous hyperplasia tissue from the lung. Subset of the sample: atypical adenomatous hyperplasia (AAH), lung preneoplasia. The V and J genes are TRBV30 and TRBJ2-1; D gene uncertain. DNA for the CDR3: TGTGCCTGGAGTGCCAATTACAATGAGCAGTTCTTC. Amino acids: CAWSANYNEQFF.